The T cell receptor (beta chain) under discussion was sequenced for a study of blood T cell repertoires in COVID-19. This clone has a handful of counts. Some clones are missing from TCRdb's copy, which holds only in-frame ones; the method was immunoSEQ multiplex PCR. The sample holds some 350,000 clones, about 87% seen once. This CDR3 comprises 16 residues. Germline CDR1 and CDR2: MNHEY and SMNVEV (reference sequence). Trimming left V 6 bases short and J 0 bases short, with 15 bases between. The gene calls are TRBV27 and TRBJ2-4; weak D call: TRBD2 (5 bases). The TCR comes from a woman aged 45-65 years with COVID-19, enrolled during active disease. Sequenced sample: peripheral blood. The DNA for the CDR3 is TGTGCCAGCAGGTCTGGAGGAGCACTAGCCAAAAACATTCAGTACTTC. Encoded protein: CASRSGGALAKNIQYF.